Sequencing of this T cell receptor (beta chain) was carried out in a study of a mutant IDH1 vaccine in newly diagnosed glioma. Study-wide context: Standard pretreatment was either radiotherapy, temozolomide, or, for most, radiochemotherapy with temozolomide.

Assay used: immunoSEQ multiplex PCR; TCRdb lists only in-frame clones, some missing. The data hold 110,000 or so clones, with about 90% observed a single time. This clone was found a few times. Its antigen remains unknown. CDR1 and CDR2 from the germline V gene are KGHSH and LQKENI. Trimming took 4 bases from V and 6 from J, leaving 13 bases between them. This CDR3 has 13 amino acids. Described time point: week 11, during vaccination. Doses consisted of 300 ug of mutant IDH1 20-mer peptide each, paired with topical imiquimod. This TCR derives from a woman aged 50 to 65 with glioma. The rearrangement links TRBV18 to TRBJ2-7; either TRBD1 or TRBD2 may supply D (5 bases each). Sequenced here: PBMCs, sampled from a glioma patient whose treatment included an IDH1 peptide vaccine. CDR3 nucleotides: TGTGCCAGCTCACGGGACCCCGAAGCCGAGCAGTACTTC. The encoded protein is CASSRDPEAEQYF. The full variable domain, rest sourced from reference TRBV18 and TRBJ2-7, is NAGVMQNPRHLVRRRGQEARLRCSPMKGHSHVYWYRQLPEEGLKFMVYLQKENIIDESGMPKERFSAEFPKEGPSILRIQQVVRGDSAAYFCASSRDPEAEQYFGPGTRLTVT.